This T cell receptor (beta chain) stems from a study of T cell responses to AZD1222 COVID-19 vaccine. Study-level findings and limits: White British donors predominated, females outnumbered males, and clonal diversity was possibly underestimated.

Germline V gene sequence: CDR1 SGHTA, CDR2 FQGNSA. V lost 2 bases and J lost 8, with 21 bases in between. The length of the CDR3 is 16 residues. Here immunoSEQ multiplex PCR was the method, and the copy in TCRdb shows in-frame clones only, minus some. The repertoire holds 120,000 or so clones, with 85% to 90% as singletons. Points on this clone: Its antigen is undetermined.

This sample comprised peripheral blood, obtained 28 days after the second AZD1222 dose. The V gene is TRBV7-2, the J gene TRBJ1-2; D not certain. The origin of this receptor is an adult who received the AZD1222 COVID-19 vaccine. The CDR3 protein is CASSLFSKVNSEGYTF. The DNA of the CDR3 is TGTGCCAGCAGCTTATTCAGTAAGGTCAATTCGGAAGGCTACACCTTC.